This record covers a single TCR beta chain. Its antigen remains unidentified. CDR3 length: 15 residues. Germline V gene data show CDR1 as GTSNPN and CDR2 as SVGIG (reference sequence). V lost 1 base, J lost 5 bases, and 15 bases lay in between. Indicated time point: roughly 11-day in vitro stimulation with candidate neoantigen peptide 7. TCRs were sequenced from a few patients responding to pembrolizumab. More than five ELISpot-reactive neoantigen peptides each drove a roughly eleven-day in vitro stimulation. Clones were read by immunoSEQ multiplex PCR, and TCRdb kept only the in-frame ones, dropping some. The table lists roughly 10,000 clones, over 80% of them singletons, with approximately 12% in the top ten. The data originate from a study of PD-1 blockade in mismatch repair-deficient tumors.

The source is an adult with mismatch repair-deficient cancer. The J gene is TRBJ2-1, the V gene TRBV30; TRBD2 might be the D (5 bases). Sequencing used cells cultured in vitro, obtained from a patient treated with pembrolizumab. Here the CDR3 DNA reads TGTGCCTGGAGTGGCGGGCCAGAACGGAACAATGAGCAGTTCTTC. Protein: CAWSGGPERNNEQFF.